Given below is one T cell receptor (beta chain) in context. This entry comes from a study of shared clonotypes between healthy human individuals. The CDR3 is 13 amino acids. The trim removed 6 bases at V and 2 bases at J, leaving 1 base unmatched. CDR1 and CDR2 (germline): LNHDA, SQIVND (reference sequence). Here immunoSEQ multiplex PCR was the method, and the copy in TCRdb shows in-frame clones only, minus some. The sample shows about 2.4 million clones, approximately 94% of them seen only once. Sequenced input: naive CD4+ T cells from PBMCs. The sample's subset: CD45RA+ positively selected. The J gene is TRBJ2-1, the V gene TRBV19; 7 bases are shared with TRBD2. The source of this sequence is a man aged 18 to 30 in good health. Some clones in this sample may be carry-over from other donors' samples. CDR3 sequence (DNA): TGTGCCAGTAGGGCGGGAGCCTACAATGAGCAGTTCTTC. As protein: CASRAGAYNEQFF. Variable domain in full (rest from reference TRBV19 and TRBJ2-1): DGGITQSPKYLFRKEGQNVTLSCEQNLNHDAMYWYRQDPGQGLRLIYYSQIVNDFQKGDIAEGYSVSREKKESFPLTVTSAQKNPTAFYLCASRAGAYNEQFFGPGTRLTVL.